Each of the 17 T cell receptor beta chains below was sequenced from the same sample in a study of cytomegalovirus exposure and HLA in healthy donors. The PCR ran on 60 Vbeta and 13 Jbeta primers. The protocol was immunoSEQ multiplex PCR, while the TCRdb copy is restricted to in-frame clones and leaves out a portion. The sample records fewer than 200,000 clones, about 79% being singletons. Sequences were obtained from PBMCs. These receptors were collected from a girl between 2 and 10 years old in good health and CMV-seropositive.

The V gene is TRBV5-4, the J gene TRBJ2-5; D possibly corresponds to TRBD2 (5 bases). Germline CDR1 reads SGHNT; CDR2 reads YYREEE (reference sequence). CDR3 size: 14 residues. V was pared by 3 bases and J by 0 bases, with 9 bases between. In DNA, the CDR3 is TGTGCCAGCAGCTCGGGAAGTTACCAAGAGACCCAGTACTTC. This translates into CASSSGSYQETQYF.

The chain is built from TRBV7-2 and TRBJ2-5, with D possibly matching TRBD2 (5 bases). The length of the CDR3 is 13 residues. CDR1 and CDR2 from the germline V gene are SGHTA and FQGNSA. V lost 0 bases and J 7 bases, leaving 9 bases between the germline ends. CDR3 nucleotides: TGTGCCAGCAGCTTAGCGGAAGGAGGGACCCAGTACTTC. Protein: CASSLAEGGTQYF.

The genes are TRBV2 and TRBJ2-3; perhaps TRBD2 as D (6 bases). Trimming removed 5 bases from V and 0 bases from J, with 15 bases in between. The CDR3 is made up of 16 amino acids. From germline, CDR1 is SNHLY and CDR2 FYNNEI. CDR3: CASSRDSEGSTDTQYF. In DNA form, the CDR3 reads TGTGCCAGCAGTCGGGACTCCGAGGGGAGCACAGATACGCAGTATTTT.

The count of this clone is one. The chain couples TRBV12-5 to TRBJ1-6, with D perhaps TRBD1 (6 bases). Germline-derived CDR1 and CDR2 are LGHNT and FRNRAP. This CDR3 region has 17 residues. The germline V and J ends were trimmed by 0 bases and 8 bases, with 17 bases remaining between them. The chain's CDR3 is CASGLVIPRDIHSPLHF. The CDR3 DNA follows: TGTGCTAGTGGTTTGGTAATTCCCCGGGACATTCATTCACCCCTCCACTTT.

This clone occurred a few times. The chain combines TRBV5-1 with TRBJ1-1; D possibly corresponds to TRBD1 (6 bases). Trimming stripped 1 base from V and 6 bases from J, with 16 bases between. CDR1 and CDR2 from the germline V gene are SGHRS and YFSETQ. This CDR3 is built from 15 residues. The DNA of the CDR3 is TGCGCCAGCAGCTTGAGCTCCCCCGACAGGTCTGAAGCTTTCTTT. Its protein is CASSLSSPDRSEAFF.

This CDR3 reads CASSLEPGSTEAFF. In DNA, the CDR3 is TGTGCCAGCAGCTTAGAACCCGGTTCTACTGAAGCTTTCTTT. The J gene is TRBJ1-1, the V gene TRBV7-9; D not certain. The CDR3 extends over 14 amino acids. V was clipped by 1 base and J by 5 bases, with 11 bases between them. From germline, CDR1 is SEHNR and CDR2 FQNEAQ (reference sequence).

V and J are TRBV21-1 and TRBJ1-5; TRBD1, the D gene given by the table, was not confirmed from the DNA. TRBV21-1 is a pseudogene locus. The CDR3 consists of 18 residues. The CDR3 sequence: CASSTLGQGECSNQPQHF. The CDR3 nucleotides are TGTGCCAGCAGCACCCTAGGACAGGGAGAGTGTAGCAATCAGCCCCAGCATTTT.

J is TRBJ1-5 and V is TRBV27; TRBD2 aligns across 7 bases. TRBJ2-3 explains the end of the DNA better; the J call may be wrong. The CDR3 is 15 amino acids. From germline, CDR1 is MNHEY and CDR2 SMNVEV (reference sequence). As DNA, the CDR3 is TGTGCCCCCACCTGCGGGGGACGCTCGCGACAGCCCCAGTATTTT. It yields the protein CAPTCGGRSRQPQYF.

This clone has a handful of counts. The chain carries TRBV27 and TRBJ1-4, with a weak D call TRBD1 (6 bases). V lost 4 bases and J 5 bases, leaving 14 bases between the germline ends. The CDR3 extends over 15 amino acids. Germline CDR1 reads MNHEY; CDR2 reads SMNVEV (reference sequence). The CDR3, as DNA: TGTGCCAGCAGTTCGAGACAGGTTTCGAATGAAAAACTGTTTTTT. This gives the protein CASSSRQVSNEKLFF.

The rearrangement uses TRBV6-1 and TRBJ1-5, with no clear D. There are 12 residues in the CDR3. V lost 4 bases and J lost 10, with 11 bases in between. The V gene's germline CDR1 is MNHNS and CDR2 SASEGT. CDR3 amino acids: CASSVALRPQHF. For the CDR3, the DNA is TGTGCCAGCAGTGTCGCCCTTAGACCCCAGCATTTT.

This rearrangement joins TRBV30 to TRBJ2-1, with 7 bases aligning to TRBD2. Losses at the gene ends were 0 bases for V and 9 bases for J; bases not matched to a gene: 2. Germline V gene lookup returns CDR1 GTSNPN and CDR2 SVGIG (reference sequence). The CDR3 spans 12 residues. CDR3: CAWSVGGGEQFF. CDR3 in DNA: TGTGCCTGGAGTGTTGGGGGGGGTGAGCAGTTCTTC.

The chain links TRBV28 to TRBJ2-7, with D perhaps matching TRBD2 (5 bases). CDR1 and CDR2 (germline): MDHEN, SYDVKM. The germline V and J ends were trimmed by 7 bases and 4 bases, with 11 bases remaining between them. This CDR3 has 12 amino acids. The CDR3 nucleotides read TGTGCCAGCAACCTAGCAGGTTACGAGCAGTACTTC. This gives the protein CASNLAGYEQYF.

The chain links TRBV19 to TRBJ2-6; TRBD1 agrees at 7 bases. Germline trimming cut 6 bases from V and 4 bases from J; bases unmatched to any gene: 9. This CDR3 spans 16 amino acids. Germline V gene data show CDR1 as LNHDA and CDR2 as SQIVND (reference sequence). The CDR3, as DNA: TGTGCCAGTAGGGCCCCGAGGGACAGCGGGGCCAACGTCCTGACTTTC. Translation: CASRAPRDSGANVLTF.

In the case of this clone: At one end the junction does not follow the germline gene, possibly because of a read error. The V call is TRBV2, the J call TRBJ2-7, with 8 bases matching TRBD2. CDR3 size: 16 residues. In germline, CDR1 is SNHLY, CDR2 FYNNEI. The CDR3 spells CASREVDLAGPYEQYF. In DNA form, the CDR3 reads TGTGCCAGCAGGGAAGTCGACTTAGCGGGGCCGTACGAGCAGTACTTC.

V and J are TRBV6-1 and TRBJ2-1; 7 positions match TRBD1. Trimming at V came to 4 bases and at J to 2 bases, leaving 5 bases not matched to a gene. CDR3 length equals 15 residues. CDR1 and CDR2 from the germline V gene are MNHNS and SASEGT. This CDR3 reads CASSVSRGTYNEQFF. The CDR3, as DNA: TGTGCCAGCAGTGTGAGCAGGGGGACCTACAATGAGCAGTTCTTC.

The gene calls are TRBV19 and TRBJ1-1; D gene unclear. From germline, CDR1 is LNHDA and CDR2 SQIVND (reference sequence). Deletions cut 5 bases from V and 1 base from J, with 11 bases between. This CDR3 contains 14 residues. CDR3 sequence (DNA): TGTGCCAGTAGTTTCGGGTTCCCGAACACTGAAGCTTTCTTT. Protein product: CASSFGFPNTEAFF.

V is TRBV2 and J is TRBJ2-5; TRBD1 matches at 7 bases. This CDR3 has 14 residues. V shed 4 bases, J shed 0 bases, and the junction held 2 bases outside the gene matches. Germline V gene lookup returns CDR1 SNHLY and CDR2 FYNNEI. The CDR3 coding sequence is TGTGCCAGCAGTGTCGACAGGGACCAAGAGACCCAGTACTTC. The encoded protein is CASSVDRDQETQYF.